This is a list of T cell receptor beta chains from one sample in a study of blood T cells in healthy people across ages. TCRdb re-analysed the 5' RACE reads in MiXCR, keeping a single row per CDR3 protein. Of 450,000 to 600,000 distinct CDR3 sequences detected, roughly a quarter appear once; the ten largest clones hold about 3.9%. These data also formed part of another study, on T cells of mothers and their children.

Sequenced material: blood. The receptor source for this set is a boy under 10 years old in good health. CDR3s include the opening cysteine and the closing phenylalanine or tryptophan.

J	V	CDR3
TRBJ1-2	TRBV6-1	CASSEPVRYGYTF
TRBJ2-7	TRBV3-1	CASSPGITGLSEQYF
TRBJ1-2	TRBV6-5	CAGSTLLGGYTF
TRBJ2-2	TRBV6-1	CASSRPSGTSGGASRPGELFF
TRBJ2-3	TRBV27	CASSANGQGTDTQYF
TRBJ2-3	TRBV5-1	CASSLASAGLSSTDTQYF
TRBJ1-6	TRBV27	CASSNSEAGTPNSPLHF
TRBJ2-1	TRBV11-2	CASSLIRERAEQFF
TRBJ2-4	TRBV27	CASSAKAAKNIQYF
.	TRBV6-6	CASSYDPGFETQYF
.	TRBV9	CASNLAGGWANEQYF
TRBJ2-1	TRBV27	CASSFLDRVDEQFF
TRBJ2-7	TRBV6-1	CASRDREVDEQYF
TRBJ2-4	TRBV27	CASSLSGAGGPKNIQYF
.	TRBV18	CASSLRLAECVQYF
TRBJ2-2	TRBV7-7	CASSPQGAAGELFF
TRBJ2-7	TRBV6-2/TRBV6-3	CASKLAGNLRFEQYF
TRBJ2-5	TRBV12-5	CASGLLTGIAETQYF
TRBJ2-2	TRBV6-2/TRBV6-3	CATRPGGNTGELFF
.	TRBV6-5	CASSYSGSAISYEQYF
TRBJ1-4	TRBV9	CASGTWDEKLLF
TRBJ1-1	TRBV5-1	CASSLEQGYTEAFF
TRBJ2-1	TRBV6-5	CASSLRASGRYQWGQFF
TRBJ1-3	TRBV10-3	CASGSGNTIYF
TRBJ2-5	TRBV6-5	CASSRGALQETQYF
.	TRBV27	CASSKAASGRNEQFF
TRBJ2-7	TRBV3-1	CASSQDGTVTYEQYF
TRBJ2-5	TRBV29-1	CSAPPQDLGTQYF
TRBJ2-3	TRBV7-2	CASSSTGLRTDTQYF
TRBJ1-2	TRBV29-1	CSVELRQGPNYGYTF
TRBJ2-5	TRBV5-1	CASSTVAGEETQYF
TRBJ1-2	TRBV12-3/TRBV12-4	CASSSAFGGYTF
TRBJ2-2	TRBV5-1	CASSATVSAGELFF
TRBJ1-2	TRBV30	CTSTKGAASTF
TRBJ2-5	TRBV30	CAWSRLTQETQYF
TRBJ2-1	TRBV6-2/TRBV6-3	CASSYHQPGLGSPAEQFF
TRBJ1-2	TRBV29-1	CSVDLTSSYGYTF
.	TRBV5-3	CARSLGFEQFF
TRBJ1-2	TRBV7-2	CASSLDRGQRDGYTF
TRBJ2-1	TRBV9	CASSVAGLPNEQFF
TRBJ1-2	TRBV5-5	CASSLDEGRIYTF
.	TRBV19	CASSTTSGGYEQYF